This TCR beta chain was found in a study of Graves' ophthalmopathy and Graves' hyperthyroidism. Overall study findings and caveats: A classifier, a 13-signature model, separated ophthalmopathy from stable hyperthyroidism with approximately 88% sensitivity and 75% to 82% specificity.

From RNA, the CDR3 regions of TCR beta chains were amplified and sequenced. An initial RT-PCR round employing HTBI primers preceded a second-round multiplex PCR. One entry per CDR3 protein, called by TCRdb with MiXCR from the multiplex PCR reads. The data contain about 740,000 distinct CDR3 sequences, roughly 40% of them singletons. Orbital computed tomography, together with clinical symptoms, serum thyroxine, TRAb and thyroid ultrasound, was used for diagnosis. In this sample, this clonotype turned up many times. Antigen: not known. The CDR3 loop spans 15 amino acids. Germline assignment: CDR1 MNHNS and CDR2 SASEGT. Trimming took off 4 bases at V and 9 bases at J, with 16 bases between the two ends.

The specimen was peripheral blood. The source is an adult man with Graves' ophthalmopathy. This sequence joins TRBV6-1 and TRBJ1-6, with D tentatively TRBD1 (5 bases). CDR3 region: CASSAVMGPISPLHF. Written as DNA, the CDR3 is TGTGCCAGCAGTGCGGTTATGGGACCGATTTCACCCCTCCACTTT.